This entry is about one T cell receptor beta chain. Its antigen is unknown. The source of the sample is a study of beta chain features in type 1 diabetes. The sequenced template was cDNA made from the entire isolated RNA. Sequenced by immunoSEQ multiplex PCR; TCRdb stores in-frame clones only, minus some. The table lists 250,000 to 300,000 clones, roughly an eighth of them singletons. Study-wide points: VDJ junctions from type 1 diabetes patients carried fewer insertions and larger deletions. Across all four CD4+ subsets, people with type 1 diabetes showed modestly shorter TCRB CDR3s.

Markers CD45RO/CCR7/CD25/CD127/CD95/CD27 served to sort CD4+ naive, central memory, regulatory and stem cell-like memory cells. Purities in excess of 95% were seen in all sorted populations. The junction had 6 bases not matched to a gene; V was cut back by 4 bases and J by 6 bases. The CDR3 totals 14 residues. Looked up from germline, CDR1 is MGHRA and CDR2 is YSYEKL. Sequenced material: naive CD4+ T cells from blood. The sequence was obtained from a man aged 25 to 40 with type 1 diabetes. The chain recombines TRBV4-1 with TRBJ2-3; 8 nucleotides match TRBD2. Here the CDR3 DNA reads TGCGCCAGCAGCCCGGGGACTAGGGCGGATACGCAGTATTTT. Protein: CASSPGTRADTQYF.